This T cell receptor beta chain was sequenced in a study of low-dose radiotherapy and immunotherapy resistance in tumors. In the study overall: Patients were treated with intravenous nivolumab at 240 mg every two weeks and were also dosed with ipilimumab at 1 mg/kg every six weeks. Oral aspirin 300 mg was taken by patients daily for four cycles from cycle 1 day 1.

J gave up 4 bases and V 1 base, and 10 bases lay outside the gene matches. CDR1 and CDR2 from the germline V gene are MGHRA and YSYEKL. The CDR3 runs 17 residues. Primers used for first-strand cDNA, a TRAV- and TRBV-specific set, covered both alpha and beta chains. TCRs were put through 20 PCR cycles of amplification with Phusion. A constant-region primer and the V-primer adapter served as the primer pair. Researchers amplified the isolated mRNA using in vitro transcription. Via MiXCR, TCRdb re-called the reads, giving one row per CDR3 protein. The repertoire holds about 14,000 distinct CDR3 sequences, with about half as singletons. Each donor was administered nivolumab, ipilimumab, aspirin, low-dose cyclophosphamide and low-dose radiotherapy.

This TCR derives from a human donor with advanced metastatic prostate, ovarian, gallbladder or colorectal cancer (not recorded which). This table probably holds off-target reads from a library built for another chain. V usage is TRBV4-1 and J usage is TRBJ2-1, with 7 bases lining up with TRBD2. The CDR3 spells CASSQGSLADIYNEQFF. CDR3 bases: TGCGCCAGCAGCCAAGGGTCCCTAGCGGATATATACAATGAGCAGTTCTTC.